A selection of T cell receptor beta chains follows, all from one sample in a study of regulatory T cells in long-lasting Graves disease. TCRdb redid the calling of the multiplex PCR reads with MiXCR, one entry per CDR3 protein. Of approximately 690,000 distinct CDR3 sequences listed, about 30% are singletons. Material: peripheral blood mononuclear cells (PBMCs), obtained when the disease was refractory, from a patient treated with antithyroid drugs. These receptors all come from a female donor with Graves disease. Each CDR3 is given without its conserved first and last residue.

j_call v_call cdr3_aa
TRBJ2-5 TRBV5-4 ASSDLAGWGKETQY
TRBJ1-1 TRBV15 ATSPRTSWTENTEAF
TRBJ1-5 TRBV11-2 ASSLADNQPQH
TRBJ2-7 TRBV3-1 ARSSLLAGEQHEQY
TRBJ1-1 TRBV6-5 ASSYSQGMNTEAF
TRBJ1-6 TRBV6-1 ASSPTGGLSPLH
TRBJ2-3 TRBV28 ASSSTRDTQY
TRBJ2-1 TRBV2 ASSEALAPAATGNEQF
TRBJ2-5 TRBV7-2 ASNQWGGGETQY
TRBJ1-5 TRBV19 ASNTDRVYSNQPQH
TRBJ2-5 TRBV30 AWSVPSFQETQY
TRBJ1-2 TRBV6-2/TRBV6-3 ASSYGTGGGYGYT
TRBJ1-5 TRBV28 ASSEQGAGQPQH
TRBJ1-5 TRBV6-4 ASSEEGSGNQPQH
TRBJ1-4 TRBV25-1 ASSSRGLTNEKLF
TRBJ1-1 TRBV30 AGPGQGGTEAS
TRBJ1-4 TRBV10-3 AARTRDNEKLF
TRBJ2-7 TRBV20-1 SARDRGHHSYEQY
TRBJ2-2 TRBV7-9 ASSLRGGYSTGELF
TRBJ2-5 TRBV28 ASSLAPPHGETQY
TRBJ2-5 TRBV12-5 ASGLTTSGQETQY
TRBJ2-5 TRBV4-1 ASSQDFPLAGGETQY
TRBJ2-2 TRBV19 ASSIAEGLSGIGELF
TRBJ1-6 TRBV12-3/TRBV12-4 ASSYEGGGQKSSPLH
TRBJ2-7 TRBV6-1 ASSPLAGGLRAPYEQY
TRBJ2-7 TRBV12-3/TRBV12-4 ASSHGQRKRYEQY